This passage covers 3 T cell receptor beta chains from one sample sequenced in a study of shared clonotypes between healthy human individuals. TCRdb's copy holds only in-frame clones and misses some; the assay was immunoSEQ multiplex PCR. Of over a million clones in the sample, about 98.5% were seen once. Input material: naive CD4+ T cells sorted from blood. Subset: CD45RA+ positively selected. Receptor source: a young man in good health.

The rearrangement uses TRBV7-9 and TRBJ1-2; the match to TRBD1 covers 10 bases. Trimming removed 4 bases from V and 4 bases from J; junction bases left unmatched: 12. Germline CDR1 is SEHNR and CDR2 is FQNEAQ (reference sequence). The CDR3 totals 17 residues. This CDR3 is CASSYTLRDRGFYGYTF. CDR3 coding DNA: TGTGCCAGCAGCTATACCCTCCGGGACAGGGGCTTCTATGGCTACACCTTC.

The V gene is TRBV20-1, the J gene TRBJ2-1; no definite D call. Germline V gene sequence: CDR1 DFQATT, CDR2 SNEGSKA (reference sequence). The germline V and J ends were trimmed by 0 bases and 12 bases, with 6 bases remaining between them. This CDR3 comprises 10 residues. Here the CDR3 DNA reads TGCAGTGCTAGAGAGAAAGGGCAGTTCTTC. Its translation: CSAREKGQFF.

The genes are TRBV7-8 and TRBJ2-7; TRBD1 matches 9 bases. The CDR3 sequence is 14 residues long. Germline V gene sequence: CDR1 SGHVS, CDR2 FQNEAQ. With V trimmed by 4 bases and J by 6 bases, 7 bases remained unmatched. CDR3 sequence reads: CASSSQGQGREQYF. CDR3 DNA: TGTGCCAGCAGCTCCCAGGGACAGGGTCGCGAGCAGTACTTC. Drawing the rest from reference TRBV7-8 and TRBJ2-7, the complete variable domain is GAGVSQSPRYKVAKRGQDVALRCDPISGHVSLFWYQQALGQGPEFLTYFQNEAQLDKSGLPSDRFFAERPEGSVSTLKIQRTQQEDSAVYLCASSSQGQGREQYFGPGTRLTVT.